A single sample gave rise to the 9 T cell receptor beta chains below, sequenced in a study of cytomegalovirus exposure and HLA in healthy donors. Primers for the PCR totalled 60 Vbeta and 13 Jbeta. Sequencing was performed with immunoSEQ multiplex PCR; in TCRdb, only in-frame clones are kept and a portion is missing. The sample holds around 100,000 clones; approximately 85% are singletons and the top ten take around 3.2%. Sequenced: PBMCs. The receptors originated from a man aged 30 to 45 in good health and CMV-seropositive.

The chain employs TRBV2 and TRBJ2-7; 7 bases agree with TRBD2. Per the germline V gene, CDR1 is SNHLY and CDR2 is FYNNEI. CDR3 length: 14 amino acids. With 6 bases clipped from V and 7 bases from J, the junction kept 12 bases outside the gene matches. The CDR3 sequence: CASSPEAGVGEQYF. DNA for the CDR3: TGTGCCAGCAGCCCCGAGGCGGGAGTGGGGGAGCAGTACTTC.

The chain links TRBV19 to TRBJ2-3; 8 bases fit TRBD2. Germline loops: CDR1 LNHDA, CDR2 SQIVND (reference sequence). V shed 3 bases and J 2 bases; nucleotides not matched to a gene: 10. The CDR3 contains 17 residues. As DNA, the CDR3 is TGTGCCAGTAGTATGCTCGGCGGTAGCGGGAACACAGATACGCAGTATTTT. Translated, it gives CASSMLGGSGNTDTQYF.

The genes are TRBV7-9 and TRBJ2-1, with 8 bases fitting TRBD2. With V trimmed by 2 bases and J by 3 bases, 15 bases remained unmatched. The CDR3 runs to 19 residues. Per the germline V gene, CDR1 is SEHNR and CDR2 is FQNEAQ (reference sequence). The CDR3 is CASSLSDPSGSVLYNEQFF. In nucleotides, the CDR3 is TGTGCCAGCAGCTTATCGGATCCCAGCGGGAGTGTCCTCTACAATGAGCAGTTCTTC.

The V and J genes are TRBV5-5 and TRBJ1-3; possibly TRBD1 for D (5 bases). V dropped 0 bases and J dropped 0 bases, with 10 bases sitting between them. Germline loops: CDR1 SGHKS, CDR2 YYEKEE (reference sequence). CDR3 size: 16 residues. CDR3 region: CASSLVAGTSGNTIYF. The CDR3 bases are TGTGCCAGCAGCTTGGTGGCGGGGACCTCTGGAAACACCATATATTTT. The full variable domain, completed using reference TRBV5-5 and TRBJ1-3, is DAGVTQSPTHLIKTRGQQVTLRCSPISGHKSVSWYQQVLGQGPQFIFQYYEKEERGRGNFPDRFSARQFPNYSSELNVNALLLGDSALYLCASSLVAGTSGNTIYFGEGSWLTVV.

The gene calls are TRBV7-8 and TRBJ1-4, with D uncertain. CDR1 is SGHVS and CDR2 is FQNEAQ in the germline V gene. V lost 4 bases and J lost 0, with 9 bases in between. The CDR3 covers 15 residues. This CDR3 reads CASSSGSATNEKLFF. CDR3 nucleotide sequence: TGTGCCAGCAGCTCCGGGTCAGCAACTAATGAAAAACTGTTTTTT.

The chain couples TRBV28 to TRBJ1-2; 7 positions agree with TRBD1. The length of the CDR3 is 15 residues. Germline V gene lookup returns CDR1 MDHEN and CDR2 SYDVKM. V shed 6 bases, J shed 1 base, and the junction held 8 bases outside the gene matches. The CDR3 nucleotides read TGTGCCAGCAGCCGCCGACAGGGACGTAACTATGGCTACACCTTC. It translates to CASSRRQGRNYGYTF.

The V gene is TRBV28, the J gene TRBJ1-1; D possibly corresponds to TRBD1 (5 bases). The germline V and J ends were trimmed by 6 bases and 1 base, with 9 bases remaining between them. Germline CDR1 MDHEN, CDR2 SYDVKM. This CDR3 contains 13 residues. CDR3 nucleotide sequence: TGTGCCAGCAGGAAGCAGGGGAACACTGAAGCTTTCTTT. Its protein product is CASRKQGNTEAFF.

The chain combines TRBV18 with TRBJ2-7; TRBD2 might be the D (6 bases). Looked up from germline, CDR1 is KGHSH and CDR2 is LQKENI. V lost 3 bases and J lost 2, with 14 bases in between. CDR3 size: 15 residues. CDR3 in amino acids: CASSPGTLAAYEQYF. DNA of the CDR3: TGTGCCAGCTCACCGGGGACCTTAGCGGCCTACGAGCAGTACTTC.

The gene calls are TRBV30 and TRBJ1-2; D is possibly TRBD1 (6 bases). CDR1 GTSNPN and CDR2 SVGIG come from the germline V gene (reference sequence). V shed 4 bases and J shed 5 bases, with 11 bases lying between them. The CDR3 is made up of 12 amino acids. CDR3 nucleotide sequence: TGTGCCTGGATAGGGGACACGTATGGCTACACCTTC. The encoded protein is CAWIGDTYGYTF.